The 9 T cell receptor beta chains reported below all come from one sample, sequenced in a study of cytomegalovirus exposure and HLA in healthy donors. The PCR contained 60 Vbeta and 13 Jbeta primers. This table comes from immunoSEQ multiplex PCR, and its TCRdb copy is limited to in-frame clones, with some not included. The sample lists approximately 250,000 clones; 70% to 90% were seen once. The sequenced sample consisted of PBMCs. Receptors were obtained from a girl aged 2-15 years in good health and CMV-seronegative.

This chain joins TRBV5-4 and TRBJ2-5, with D possibly TRBD2 on 5 matching bases. The CDR3 has 13 amino acids. Germline CDR1 and CDR2: SGHNT and YYREEE (reference sequence). V was cut by 7 bases and J by 5 bases, with 15 bases left in between. CDR3 sequence reads: CASYSRDLETQYF. CDR3 nucleotide sequence: TGTGCCAGCTATAGCCGGGATTTGGAGACCCAGTACTTC.

This clone was seen only once. An end of the junction does not agree with germline; a read error may underlie this. The J gene is TRBJ2-2, the V gene TRBV4-1, with 7 bases matching TRBD1. Looked up from germline, CDR1 is MGHRA and CDR2 is YSYEKL. This CDR3 is 15 amino acids long. CDR3 DNA: TGCGCCAGCAGGAGACAGGGATTGAACGCCGGGGAGCTGTTTTTT. Protein sequence: CASRRQGLNAGELFF.

This clone was detected only once. The J gene is TRBJ2-6, the V gene TRBV5-1; D possibly corresponds to TRBD2 (5 bases). CDR3 size: 18 residues. Germline V gene data show CDR1 as SGHRS and CDR2 as YFSETQ. Trimming shortened V by 0 bases and J by 0 bases, and 13 bases separated the two germline ends. The DNA for the CDR3 is TGCGCCAGCAGCTTGGCAGCGGCGGTCGTCTCTGGGGCCAACGTCCTGACTTTC. This encodes CASSLAAAVVSGANVLTF.

V gene TRBV4-1 combines with J gene TRBJ2-3; 10 bases are a match to TRBD2. Losses at the gene ends were 4 bases for V and 2 bases for J; bases not matched to a gene: 9. CDR1 is MGHRA, CDR2 YSYEKL, per germline. This CDR3 contains 17 residues. CDR3 sequence (DNA): TGCGCCAGCAGCCTCAAGCTAGCGGGGGCTTCCACAGATACGCAGTATTTT. This encodes CASSLKLAGASTDTQYF.

The genes are TRBV14 and TRBJ2-1; unclear D gene. This CDR3 region has 14 residues. Trimming stripped 3 bases from V and 3 bases from J, with 9 bases between. The germline V gene has CDR1 SGHDN and CDR2 FVKESK. The CDR3 region has the DNA TGTGCCAGCAGCCAGCGGATTCACTACAATGAGCAGTTCTTC. Protein sequence: CASSQRIHYNEQFF. Complete variable domain (other parts from reference TRBV14 and TRBJ2-1): EAGVTQFPSHSVIEKGQTVTLRCDPISGHDNLYWYRRVMGKEIKFLLHFVKESKQDESGMPNNRFLAERTGGTYSTLKVQPAELEDSGVYFCASSQRIHYNEQFFGPGTRLTVL.

Here the CDR3 reads CASSPRTRGAAYEQYF. Written as DNA, the CDR3 is TGTGCCAGCTCACCGCGGACCCGGGGTGCGGCCTACGAGCAGTACTTC. This chain links TRBV18 with TRBJ2-7; tentative D call: TRBD2 (5 bases). Germline CDR1 KGHSH, CDR2 LQKENI. The CDR3 contains 16 residues. Trimming shortened V by 3 bases and J by 2 bases, and 17 bases separated the two germline ends.

The chain is built from TRBV6-5 and TRBJ1-1, with TRBD1 matching over 7 bases. CDR1 and CDR2 (germline): MNHEY, SVGAGI. The length of the CDR3 is 14 residues. With 2 bases clipped from V and 4 bases from J, the junction kept 4 bases outside the gene matches. CDR3 protein: CASSYDRVGTEAFF. The CDR3 nucleotides read TGTGCCAGCAGTTACGACAGGGTCGGCACTGAAGCTTTCTTT.

The chain carries TRBV5-1 and TRBJ2-5; possibly TRBD2 for D (5 bases). CDR3 size: 14 residues. The V gene's germline CDR1 is SGHRS and CDR2 YFSETQ. Trimming removed 4 bases at V and 5 bases at J, with 15 bases between. CDR3 region: CASSLAADWETQYF. The CDR3 DNA is TGCGCCAGCAGCCTAGCAGCCGATTGGGAGACCCAGTACTTC.

The chain has TRBV18 and TRBJ1-1; 8 bases map to TRBD1. From germline, CDR1 is KGHSH and CDR2 LQKENI. The CDR3 runs 15 residues. Losses at the gene ends were 3 bases for V and 0 bases for J; bases not matched to a gene: 3. This chain's CDR3 is CASSPLTGVNTEAFF. DNA of the CDR3: TGTGCCAGCTCACCTCTGACAGGGGTGAACACTGAAGCTTTCTTT.